The 30 T cell receptor beta chains reported below all come from one sample, sequenced in a study of PD-1 blockade in classical Hodgkin lymphoma. Stated time point: cycle 4 day 1 (C4D1), after 6 weeks of nivolumab. There was relapse after autologous stem cell transplantation in every patient, and there was variation in brentuximab vedotin exposure. Clones were sequenced by immunoSEQ multiplex PCR, and TCRdb holds only the in-frame ones, with some missing. The table has about 41,000 clones, roughly two thirds seen once; the top ten hold about 2.6%. Sequences were derived from peripheral blood mononuclear cells (PBMCs), sampled before the fourth cycle of nivolumab. The receptors shown here come from a human donor with classical Hodgkin lymphoma.

The CDR3 is CASSFGGGGTEAFF. The DNA of the CDR3 is TGTGCCAGCAGTTTCGGGGGGGGTGGGACTGAAGCTTTCTTT. The V call is TRBV5-4, the J call TRBJ1-1; weak D call: TRBD1 (5 bases). Germline-derived CDR1 and CDR2 are SGHNT and YYREEE (reference sequence). The CDR3 contains 14 residues. Trimming took off 5 bases at V and 5 bases at J, with 16 bases between the two ends.

This clone showed up just a few times. The chain joins TRBV11-1 to TRBJ2-4; either TRBD1 or TRBD2 may fit D (5 bases each). CDR1 is SGHAT, CDR2 FQDESV, per germline (reference sequence). V shed 1 base and J shed 4 bases, with 8 bases lying between them. The CDR3 extends over 14 amino acids. The CDR3 loop is CASSLGWGKNIQYF. CDR3 sequence (DNA): TGTGCCAGCAGCTTAGGTTGGGGGAAAAACATTCAGTACTTC.

The rearrangement uses TRBV7-9 and TRBJ1-3; 8 bases fit TRBD1. The CDR3 covers 17 residues. Germline V gene sequence: CDR1 SEHNR, CDR2 FQNEAQ (reference sequence). Unmatched junction bases numbered 13, after V lost 5 bases and J lost 4 bases. CDR3 sequence reads: CASSPVFQGAAGNTIYF. CDR3 in DNA: TGTGCCAGCAGCCCTGTTTTTCAGGGGGCGGCAGGAAACACCATATATTTT.

V usage is TRBV30 and J usage is TRBJ2-2, with TRBD1 matching over 7 bases. Germline CDR1 GTSNPN, CDR2 SVGIG (reference sequence). V gave up 6 bases and J gave up 1 base; unmatched junction bases: 2. CDR3 length: 13 amino acids. Here the CDR3 DNA reads TGTGCCTGTAGACAGGGGAACACCGGGGAGCTGTTTTTT. As protein: CACRQGNTGELFF.

V usage is TRBV11-2 and J usage is TRBJ2-1; 11 nucleotides align to TRBD2. The CDR3 is made up of 15 amino acids. After removal of 6 bases from V and 5 bases from J, the junction contained 6 bases not matched to a gene. Germline CDR1 SGHAT, CDR2 FQNNGV. In DNA, the CDR3 is TGTGCCAGCAGTTACCTAGCGGGGGGAGACAATGAGCAGTTCTTC. Translating it yields CASSYLAGGDNEQFF. Combining the CDR3 with reference TRBV11-2 and TRBJ2-1 gives the whole variable domain EAGVAQSPRYKIIEKRQSVAFWCNPISGHATLYWYQQILGQGPKLLIQFQNNGVVDDSQLPKDRFSAERLKGVDSTLKIQPAKLEDSAVYLCASSYLAGGDNEQFFGPGTRLTVL.

In DNA, the CDR3 is TGTGCCACCAGCAGAGATGAACTTTCAATAGATACGCAGTATTTT. Residues: CATSRDELSIDTQYF. The chain joins TRBV15 to TRBJ2-3, with D uncertain. The V end lost 0 bases, the J end lost 5 bases, and 12 bases lay between the germline ends. Germline values: CDR1 LNHNV, CDR2 YYDKDF (reference sequence). The CDR3 sequence is 15 residues long.

This clone is termed medium-sized (0.01 to 0.1%). This rearrangement joins TRBV7-9 to TRBJ1-1; D ambiguous. The germline gives CDR1 SEHNR, CDR2 FQNEAQ (reference sequence). Deletions cut 8 bases from V and 0 bases from J, with 10 bases between. This CDR3 spans 13 amino acids. CDR3 nucleotide sequence: TGTGCCAGCGACGTGAACTTGAACACTGAAGCTTTCTTT. Translating gives CASDVNLNTEAFF. Supplemented by reference TRBV7-9 and TRBJ1-1, the full variable domain reads DTGVSQNPRHKITKRGQNVTFRCDPISEHNRLYWYRQTLGQGPEFLTYFQNEAQLEKSRLLSDRFSAERPKGSFSTLEIQRTEQGDSAMYLCASDVNLNTEAFFGQGTRLTVV.

The chain employs TRBV10-2 and TRBJ1-2; no clear D gene. V was shortened by 3 bases and J by 4 bases, with 9 bases between the two germline ends. The CDR3 extends over 13 amino acids. The germline V gene has CDR1 WSHSY and CDR2 SAAADI. The CDR3 coding sequence is TGCGCCAGCAGTGACAGAGTGGGCTATGGCTACACCTTC. Encoded protein: CASSDRVGYGYTF.

This clone was observed a single time. V usage is TRBV25-1 and J usage is TRBJ1-4; TRBD1 aligns across 7 bases. Germline V gene data show CDR1 as MGHDK and CDR2 as SYGVNS. This CDR3 has 14 amino acids. J lost 8 bases, V lost 2 bases, and 5 bases had no gene match. CDR3 nucleotides: TGTGCCAGCAGTGAACCTACAGGGGAAGAAAAACTGTTTTTT. Translation gives CASSEPTGEEKLFF.

The V gene is TRBV7-3, the J gene TRBJ2-3, with D tentatively TRBD2 (6 bases). There are 16 residues in the CDR3. Per the germline V gene, CDR1 is SGHTA and CDR2 is FQGTGA. Trimming stripped 5 bases from V and 2 bases from J, with 17 bases between. The CDR3 nucleotides read TGTGCCAGCAGCCCCGTTGGTAGCGGAGACACAGATACGCAGTATTTT. It yields the protein CASSPVGSGDTDTQYF.

The chain is built from TRBV19 and TRBJ2-7; 7 bases agree with TRBD1. The V gene end was trimmed by 9 bases and the J gene end by 2 bases; junction bases not matched to a gene: 7. The CDR3 has 13 amino acids. The V gene's germline CDR1 is LNHDA and CDR2 SQIVND (reference sequence). The CDR3: CASTGQPPYEQYF. The CDR3 DNA reads as TGTGCCAGCACGGGACAGCCACCCTACGAGCAGTACTTC.

J is TRBJ2-7 and V is TRBV30; a weak D match, TRBD1 (6 bases). CDR1 is GTSNPN, CDR2 SVGIG, per germline (reference sequence). This CDR3 has 14 amino acids. V lost 0 bases to trimming and J lost 2 bases, with 11 bases between them. The CDR3 loop is CAWSVIQGAYEQYF. CDR3 in DNA: TGTGCCTGGAGTGTTATACAGGGAGCCTACGAGCAGTACTTC.

This chain uses TRBV7-8 with TRBJ1-1, with 7 bases lining up with TRBD1. From germline, CDR1 is SGHVS and CDR2 FQNEAQ. The CDR3 length is 14 residues. J was trimmed by 5 bases and V by 5 bases; bases with no gene match: 8. The CDR3 DNA is TGTGCCAGCAGCCCACAGGGACAGTGGACTGAAGCTTTCTTT. Translation: CASSPQGQWTEAFF.

This sequence joins TRBV5-7 and TRBJ1-5; maybe TRBD1 (6 bases). TRBV5-7 is flagged as an ORF with uncertain function. V was trimmed by 4 bases and J by 6 bases, leaving 11 bases between them. The CDR3 consists of 13 residues. CDR3 loop: CASSTQGTQPQHF. The CDR3 nucleotides read TGTGCCAGCAGCACCCAGGGGACTCAGCCCCAGCATTTT.

This chain links TRBV28 with TRBJ2-7; a possible D gene is TRBD2 (6 bases). Germline loops: CDR1 MDHEN, CDR2 SYDVKM. Trimming took off 2 bases at V and 5 bases at J, with 19 bases between the two ends. This CDR3 has 16 amino acids. Here the CDR3 DNA reads TGTGCCAGCAGTTTACCCCGGACTATTGGGAGTGACGAGCAGTACTTC. It yields the protein CASSLPRTIGSDEQYF.

This clone was seen just once. The CDR3, as DNA: TGTGCCAGCAGTTTCGGGGGGGGCTACAATGAGCAGTTCTTC. The encoded protein is CASSFGGGYNEQFF. The rearrangement links TRBV27 to TRBJ2-1; 8 bases line up with TRBD2. The V segment lost 3 bases and the J segment 3 bases; nucleotides outside the gene matches: 1. This CDR3 is built from 14 residues. CDR1 and CDR2 from the germline V gene are MNHEY and SMNVEV (reference sequence).

V and J are TRBV7-6 and TRBJ2-2; TRBD2 is a possible D gene (6 bases). V lost 4 bases and J lost 6, with 12 bases in between. The CDR3 length is 14 residues. The germline V gene has CDR1 SGHVS and CDR2 FNYEAQ. In DNA, the CDR3 is TGTGCCAGCAGCTGGAGGGAAGCCGCCGGGGAGCTGTTTTTT. This encodes CASSWREAAGELFF.

Here the CDR3 DNA reads TGTGCCAGCAGTTACTCGGGCCACTATGGCTACACCTTC. Its protein is CASSYSGHYGYTF. The J gene is TRBJ1-2, the V gene TRBV6-5; no clear D. Germline values: CDR1 MNHEY, CDR2 SVGAGI. V was pared by 0 bases and J by 3 bases, with 5 bases between. This CDR3 is built from 13 residues.

J is TRBJ2-6 and V is TRBV9; TRBD1 might be the D (6 bases). V was cut by 0 bases and J by 0 bases, with 16 bases left in between. The CDR3 is 19 residues long. Germline assignment: CDR1 SGDLS and CDR2 YYNGEE. CDR3 amino acids: CASSVDPPTGFSGANVLTF. CDR3 nucleotide sequence: TGTGCCAGCAGCGTAGACCCCCCTACAGGGTTCTCTGGGGCCAACGTCCTGACTTTC.

The V gene is TRBV4-3, the J gene TRBJ1-3, with TRBD2 identical over 7 bases. The J call may be in error: the DNA end matches TRBJ2-2 better. This CDR3 region has 15 residues. The germline V gene encodes CDR1 LGHNA and CDR2 YSLEER. The DNA for the CDR3 is TGCGCCAGCAGCCAAGGGACTAGGACGGCCGGGGAGCTGTTTTTT. It is translated as CASSQGTRTAGELFF.

The chain links TRBV29-1 to TRBJ1-2; possible D gene TRBD1, 5 bases. The CDR3 loop spans 13 amino acids. V gave up 2 bases and J gave up 2 bases, with 9 bases separating them. CDR1 SQVTM and CDR2 ANQGSEA come from the germline V gene. The CDR3 is CSVEQGLNYGYTF. The CDR3 DNA reads TGCAGCGTTGAACAGGGCCTAAACTATGGCTACACCTTC.

This chain links TRBV10-3 with TRBJ1-1; D gene ambiguous. The CDR3 covers 12 residues. Germline CDR1 and CDR2: ENHRY and SYGVKD. V was trimmed by 8 bases and J by 4 bases, leaving 11 bases between them. This CDR3 reads CAIAGDGTEAFF. As DNA, the CDR3 is TGTGCCATCGCCGGGGATGGCACTGAAGCTTTCTTT.

This clone was counted between two and nine times. The rearrangement links TRBV6-4 to TRBJ2-3; a weak D match, TRBD1 (6 bases). Germline loops: CDR1 MRHNA, CDR2 SNTAGT. CDR3 length: 14 amino acids. Trimming pared 0 bases from V and 3 bases from J, leaving 7 bases between. The CDR3 sequence is CASSDSQGTDTQYF. The CDR3 DNA reads as TGTGCCAGCAGTGACTCTCAGGGGACAGATACGCAGTATTTT.

This rearrangement joins TRBV14 to TRBJ1-1; weak D call: TRBD1 (5 bases). Trimming shortened V by 8 bases and J by 5 bases, and 12 bases separated the two germline ends. CDR1 is SGHDN, CDR2 FVKESK, per germline. The CDR3 extends over 12 amino acids. This CDR3 is CASDNGGTEAFF. The CDR3 nucleotides are TGTGCCAGCGATAACGGGGGAACTGAAGCTTTCTTT.

This chain joins TRBV6-5 and TRBJ2-1; D is ambiguous. This CDR3 spans 15 amino acids. Trimming pared 4 bases from V and 0 bases from J, leaving 10 bases between. CDR1 MNHEY and CDR2 SVGAGI come from the germline V gene. The CDR3: CASSFLSSSYNEQFF. CDR3 DNA sequence: TGTGCCAGCAGTTTCCTTTCGAGCTCCTACAATGAGCAGTTCTTC.

The chain uses TRBV6-1 and TRBJ2-7; 8 positions match TRBD1. The germline CDR1 and CDR2 sequences are MNHNS and SASEGT. Unmatched junction bases numbered 14, after V lost 4 bases and J lost 6 bases. The CDR3 runs to 16 residues. Written as DNA, the CDR3 is TGTGCCAGCAGTGGGTTTCGCCTTGACAGGGGCGGCGAGCAGTACTTC. Protein product: CASSGFRLDRGGEQYF.

The chain links TRBV6-6 to TRBJ1-5; TRBD1 aligns across 9 bases. CDR1 is MNHNY, CDR2 SVGAGI, per germline (reference sequence). CDR3 length: 14 amino acids. V gave up 7 bases and J gave up 2 bases; unmatched junction bases: 3. DNA for the CDR3: TGTGCCAGCAACACAGGGGGCCGCAATCAGCCCCAGCATTTT. Translated, it gives CASNTGGRNQPQHF.

The V gene is TRBV11-2, the J gene TRBJ2-5; D unclear. V was pared by 2 bases and J by 2 bases, with 0 bases between. Germline-derived CDR1 and CDR2 are SGHAT and FQNNGV. CDR3 length: 11 amino acids. CDR3 nucleotides: TGTGCCAGCAGCTTACAAGAGACCCAGTACTTC. Amino acid sequence: CASSLQETQYF.

This clone was recorded only once. As the CDR3 is not closed by the conserved phenylalanine or tryptophan, this likely results from a read error. The CDR3 here is CASSSTPGTSFFEQYL. The DNA for the CDR3 is TGTGCCAGCAGTTCCACTCCCGGGACATCTTTTTTCGAGCAGTACCTC. V is TRBV27 and J is TRBJ2-7, with D possibly being TRBD1 (6 bases). Germline V gene lookup returns CDR1 MNHEY and CDR2 SMNVEV (reference sequence). CDR3 length: 16 amino acids. The V end lost 4 bases, the J end lost 6 bases, and 22 bases lay between the germline ends.

The J gene is TRBJ2-5, the V gene TRBV9, with TRBD2 as a possible D gene (5 bases). The CDR3 runs to 16 residues. Germline loops: CDR1 SGDLS, CDR2 YYNGEE. V dropped 0 bases and J dropped 1 base, with 13 bases sitting between them. CDR3 in amino acids: CASSVVLGRLQETQYF. The DNA for the CDR3 is TGTGCCAGCAGCGTAGTTTTAGGGAGACTCCAAGAGACCCAGTACTTC.